These T cell receptor beta chains were read from a single sample in a study of Graves' ophthalmopathy and Graves' hyperthyroidism. TCRdb analysed the multiplex PCR reads with MiXCR anew, one entry per CDR3 protein. The data hold 350,000 to 450,000 distinct CDR3 sequences, with around 20% observed a single time. Sequencing was done on a sample of peripheral blood. These receptors were obtained from a woman in her late teens or twenties with Graves' ophthalmopathy. Both conserved end residues are part of each CDR3. The size of a clone is reported for some rows only, either as once, few or many, or as a class for expanded clones.

clone_size: -
v_call: TRBV28
cdr3_aa: CARKSQSGANVLNF

clone_size: many
v_call: TRBV27
cdr3_aa: CASSTNRQGGRYGYTF

clone_size: many
v_call: TRBV5-1
cdr3_aa: CASSAHGGAGETQYF

clone_size: many
v_call: TRBV11-2
cdr3_aa: CASSLGQRSSYEQYF

clone_size: few
v_call: TRBV6-1
cdr3_aa: CASSERGGNTEAFF

clone_size: many
v_call: TRBV7-6
cdr3_aa: CASSLATGVEAFF

clone_size: -
v_call: TRBV12-3/TRBV12-4
cdr3_aa: CASSLTLTRGAFF

clone_size: many
v_call: TRBV9
cdr3_aa: CASSVRSGEAFF

clone_size: many
v_call: TRBV28
cdr3_aa: CASSLRNEQYF

clone_size: -
v_call: TRBV7-2
cdr3_aa: CASSQPGPSDEQFF

clone_size: few
v_call: TRBV4-2
cdr3_aa: CASSQDGTGSSYEQYF

clone_size: many
v_call: TRBV6-5
cdr3_aa: CASSLSGRGRSRNSPLHF

clone_size: -
v_call: TRBV18
cdr3_aa: CASSPASDGNYGYTF

clone_size: many
v_call: TRBV18
cdr3_aa: CASSPLGPEQYF

clone_size: many
v_call: TRBV2
cdr3_aa: CASSTYSQGTEAFF

clone_size: -
v_call: TRBV7-2
cdr3_aa: CASSPFRTSGRQETQYF

clone_size: many
v_call: TRBV7-8
cdr3_aa: CASTLKPGNTEAFF

clone_size: many
v_call: TRBV6-2/TRBV6-3
cdr3_aa: CASSRQGGPSYEQYF

clone_size: many
v_call: TRBV10-3
cdr3_aa: CAISDVGQGASEQYF

clone_size: many
v_call: TRBV28
cdr3_aa: CASRPPGQGPPLHF

clone_size: -
v_call: TRBV6-1
cdr3_aa: CASSHLGQGASQPQHF

clone_size: many
v_call: TRBV11-2
cdr3_aa: CASSPRTSGSPNTGELFF

clone_size: many
v_call: TRBV27
cdr3_aa: CASSTNTVNQGWLEETQYF

clone_size: -
v_call: TRBV5-6
cdr3_aa: CASDWRGTQETQYF

clone_size: many
v_call: TRBV2
cdr3_aa: CASIGRANEQFF

clone_size: many
v_call: TRBV7-2
cdr3_aa: CAIKQGSNTEAFF

clone_size: -
v_call: TRBV2
cdr3_aa: CASSDRDRGLDYGYTF

clone_size: many
v_call: TRBV20-1
cdr3_aa: CSADPEDRMGGF

clone_size: many
v_call: TRBV10-3
cdr3_aa: CAISERAGGGPREQYF

clone_size: many
v_call: TRBV12-3/TRBV12-4
cdr3_aa: CASSTPGDGFNSPLHF

clone_size: many
v_call: TRBV5-1
cdr3_aa: CASSAATGVAKNIQYF

clone_size: many
v_call: TRBV10-3
cdr3_aa: CAISVTGAGEAFF

clone_size: many
v_call: TRBV19
cdr3_aa: CASNRGLQGRNTEAFF

clone_size: many
v_call: TRBV20-1
cdr3_aa: CSARDRLTGTSGGALTDTQYF

clone_size: many
v_call: TRBV29-1
cdr3_aa: CSVQSGGFYEQYF